The next 18 T cell receptor beta chains were all read from a single sample in a study of response to subunit inactivated influenza vaccine (dated by TCRdb to the late 2010s). The receptor library was made with RT-PCR. Sequencing instrument: Illumina HiSeq 2500. TCRdb cleaned the public reads at Q25 with fastp, built clones with MiXCR and kept in-frame beta chains. Each CDR3 protein gets just one entry, which takes the most common genes and DNA from the rows behind it. In this sample the table shows about 500,000 distinct CDR3 sequences, approximately 12% of which occur a single time. Jointly, the top ten make up roughly 13% of the sample. The time point label of this sample denotes: 45 days after influenza vaccine administration. Sample: PBMCs from blood, taken roughly 48 days after vaccination. The receptor source for this set is a man aged 50 to 60 who received an inactivated influenza vaccine. Donor details come from another sample of the same person, matched by shared clones.

V gene TRBV3-1 combines with J gene TRBJ2-7, with D perhaps assigned TRBD1 or TRBD2 (5 bases each). The CDR3 is 15 amino acids. V gave up 3 bases and J gave up 4 bases, with 16 bases separating them. Per the germline V gene, CDR1 is LGHDT and CDR2 is YNNKEL (reference sequence). CDR3 coding DNA: TGTGCCAGCAGCCAGGGCCTGAGGGGTAATTACGAGCAGTACTTC. Translation: CASSQGLRGNYEQYF.

Only a few counts were recorded for this clonotype. The rearrangement links TRBV7-3 to TRBJ1-1, with TRBD1 as a possible D gene (6 bases). CDR1 SGHTA and CDR2 FQGTGA come from the germline V gene. The CDR3 contains 14 residues. Trimming shortened V by 0 bases and J by 4 bases, and 9 bases separated the two germline ends. CDR3 bases: TGTGCCAGCAGCTTAACGGAGGGGGGCACTGAAGCTTTCTTT. Protein product: CASSLTEGGTEAFF. The whole variable domain, remainder taken from reference TRBV7-3 and TRBJ1-1, is GAGVSQTPSNKVTEKGKYVELRCDPISGHTALYWYRQSLGQGPEFLIYFQGTGAADDSGLPNDRFFAVRPEGSVSTLKIQRTERGDSAVYLCASSLTEGGTEAFFGQGTRLTVV.

The chain joins TRBV7-3 to TRBJ2-2; TRBD2 agrees at 16 bases. V lost 5 bases and J lost 4; bases outside the gene matches: 13. The CDR3 loop spans 20 amino acids. Germline CDR1 and CDR2: SGHTA and FQGTGA. The CDR3 DNA reads as TGTGCCAGCAGCCCAAACCCGGGACTAGCGGGAGGGCCTGGCACCGGGGAGCTGTTTTTT. Protein sequence: CASSPNPGLAGGPGTGELFF.

This chain uses TRBV5-6 with TRBJ2-5; 9 positions match TRBD2. The CDR3 runs 15 residues. The ends lost 0 bases at V and 4 bases at J; junction bases unmatched: 4. The germline gives CDR1 SGHDT, CDR2 YYEEEE. CDR3 sequence reads: CASSLDGGGGETQYF. CDR3 nucleotide sequence: TGTGCCAGCAGCTTGGATGGCGGGGGGGGAGAGACCCAGTACTTC.

There are many counts of this clonotype. The J gene is TRBJ1-3, the V gene TRBV5-6; D may be TRBD1 (6 bases). Germline V gene lookup returns CDR1 SGHDT and CDR2 YYEEEE. With 5 bases removed from V and 3 bases from J, the gap between germline ends came to 12 bases. The CDR3 is made up of 14 amino acids. This CDR3 is CASRLQGFGNTIYF. The DNA of the CDR3 is TGTGCCAGCAGACTACAGGGATTTGGAAACACCATATATTTT.

This clonotype was detected a few times. The chain combines TRBV2 with TRBJ1-2; D unresolved. The germline V gene encodes CDR1 SNHLY and CDR2 FYNNEI. The CDR3 loop spans 13 amino acids. V lost 5 bases and J lost 4, with 11 bases in between. This CDR3 reads CASSLGVSYGYTF. The DNA for the CDR3 is TGTGCCAGCAGTCTAGGAGTGAGCTATGGCTACACCTTC.

V and J are TRBV15 and TRBJ2-1; 12 nucleotides align to TRBD2. The CDR3 is 16 residues long. Trimming cost V 1 base and J 4 bases; bases outside gene matches: 2. Germline V gene sequence: CDR1 LNHNV, CDR2 YYDKDF (reference sequence). This CDR3 reads CATSRGTSGVYNEQFF. The CDR3 region has the DNA TGTGCCACCAGCAGAGGGACTAGCGGGGTTTACAATGAGCAGTTCTTC.

This clonotype was counted only a few times. The genes are TRBV5-1 and TRBJ2-2; tentative D call: TRBD2 (6 bases). Trimming left V 7 bases short and J 5 bases short, with 18 bases between. This CDR3 has 15 amino acids. The germline CDR1 and CDR2 sequences are SGHRS and YFSETQ. This CDR3 is CASGSGLASTGELFF. The CDR3 DNA sequence: TGCGCCAGCGGAAGCGGGCTAGCTTCGACCGGGGAGCTGTTTTTT.

This clonotype was found a few times. The chain recombines TRBV9 with TRBJ1-5; D not certain. V was shortened by 0 bases and J by 0 bases, with 7 bases between the two germline ends. CDR1 is SGDLS and CDR2 is YYNGEE in the germline V gene. There are 15 residues in the CDR3. This CDR3 is CASSVGSGSNQPQHF. The CDR3 nucleotides read TGTGCCAGCAGCGTAGGATCAGGTAGCAATCAGCCCCAGCATTTT.

The chain recombines TRBV4-2 with TRBJ2-5; D possibly corresponds to TRBD1 (5 bases). The CDR3 length is 15 residues. Germline values: CDR1 LGHNA, CDR2 YNFKEQ. The V end was cut by 1 base, the J end by 5 bases, with 14 bases between. The CDR3 sequence: CASSQVNQGGETQYF. The CDR3 region has the DNA TGTGCCAGCAGCCAAGTTAACCAGGGTGGGGAGACCCAGTACTTC.

In this sample, this clonotype turned up many times. This chain uses TRBV5-1 with TRBJ2-4; D uncertain. This CDR3 spans 16 amino acids. V lost 0 bases, J lost 0 bases, and 10 bases lay in between. Looked up from germline, CDR1 is SGHRS and CDR2 is YFSETQ. The CDR3 DNA reads TGCGCCAGCAGCTTGGGGGATAACTTAGCCAAAAACATTCAGTACTTC. Its protein product is CASSLGDNLAKNIQYF.

The CDR3 spells CSVESDSYNEQFF. CDR3 DNA: TGCAGCGTTGAATCCGACTCCTACAATGAGCAGTTCTTC. This sequence joins TRBV29-1 and TRBJ2-1; D remains ambiguous. CDR1 is SQVTM, CDR2 ANQGSEA, per germline. The CDR3 loop spans 13 amino acids. Trimming stripped 2 bases from V and 0 bases from J, with 5 bases between.

The chain joins TRBV6-2 or TRBV6-3 to TRBJ2-7, with 8 bases aligning to TRBD1. V was pared by 7 bases and J by 4 bases, with 3 bases of the junction left unmatched. The CDR3 is made up of 12 amino acids. Germline loops: CDR1 MNHEY, CDR2 SVGEGT. The CDR3: CASKGQEYEQYF. DNA for the CDR3: TGTGCCAGCAAGGGACAGGAATACGAGCAGTACTTC.

This clonotype was seen only a few times. CDR3 region: CASSHRTSGGETQYF. The CDR3 DNA reads TGTGCCAGCAGCCATCGGACTAGCGGGGGGGAGACCCAGTACTTC. The V and J genes are TRBV7-2 and TRBJ2-5; 14 bases align to TRBD2. The V segment lost 5 bases and the J segment 5 bases; nucleotides outside the gene matches: 4. The CDR3 contains 15 residues. Germline CDR1 and CDR2: SGHTA and FQGNSA.

This sequence joins TRBV9 and TRBJ2-1; D is unresolved. Trimming took 4 bases from V and 4 from J, leaving 18 bases between them. Per the germline V gene, CDR1 is SGDLS and CDR2 is YYNGEE. The CDR3 contains 16 residues. The CDR3, as DNA: TGTGCCAGCAGCAAACAAACGGGTCTCGGGTACAATGAGCAGTTCTTC. It codes for CASSKQTGLGYNEQFF.

V is TRBV20-1 and J is TRBJ2-3; D perhaps matches TRBD2 (6 bases). Germline lookup yields CDR1 DFQATT and CDR2 SNEGSKA (reference sequence). The CDR3 sequence is 14 residues long. Trimming removed 4 bases from V and 6 bases from J, with 17 bases in between. CDR3 residues: CSANGLSASDTQYF. For the CDR3, the DNA is TGCAGTGCTAACGGACTATCCGCATCCGATACGCAGTATTTT.

This clonotype appeared many times. This rearrangement joins TRBV6-6 to TRBJ1-4, with no clear D. The V end was cut by 4 bases, the J end by 8 bases, with 5 bases between. In germline, CDR1 is MNHNY, CDR2 SVGAGI (reference sequence). The CDR3 length is 11 residues. In DNA, the CDR3 is TGTGCCAGCAGTTCAGACGAAAAACTGTTTTTT. This encodes CASSSDEKLFF.

This clonotype was recorded a few times. The chain combines TRBV20-1 with TRBJ2-2; D might be TRBD2 (7 bases). Germline V gives CDR1 DFQATT, CDR2 SNEGSKA (reference sequence). The length of the CDR3 is 15 residues. With 0 bases removed from V and 7 bases from J, the gap between germline ends came to 15 bases. CDR3 nucleotide sequence: TGCAGTGCTAGAGATGGGGCGGGGGCAGGCGGGGAGCTGTTTTTT. The encoded protein is CSARDGAGAGGELFF.